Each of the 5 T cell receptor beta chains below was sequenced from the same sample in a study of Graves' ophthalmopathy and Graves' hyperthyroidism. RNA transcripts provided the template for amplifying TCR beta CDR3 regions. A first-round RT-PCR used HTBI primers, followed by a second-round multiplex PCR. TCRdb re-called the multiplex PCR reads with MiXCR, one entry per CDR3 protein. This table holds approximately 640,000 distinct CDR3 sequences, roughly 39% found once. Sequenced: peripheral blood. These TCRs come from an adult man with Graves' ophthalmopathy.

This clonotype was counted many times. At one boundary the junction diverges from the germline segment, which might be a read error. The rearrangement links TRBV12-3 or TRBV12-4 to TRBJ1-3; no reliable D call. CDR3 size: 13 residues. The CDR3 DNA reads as TGCGCCAGCAGCTTTAGCTCTGGAAACACCATATATTTT. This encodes CASSFSSGNTIYF.

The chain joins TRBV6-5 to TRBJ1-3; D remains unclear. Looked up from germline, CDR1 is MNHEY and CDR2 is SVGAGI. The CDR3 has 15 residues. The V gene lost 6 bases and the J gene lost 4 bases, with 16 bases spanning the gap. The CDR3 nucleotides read TGTGCCAGCAGCCAACAAAGGACGGAGGGAAACACCATATATTTT. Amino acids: CASSQQRTEGNTIYF.

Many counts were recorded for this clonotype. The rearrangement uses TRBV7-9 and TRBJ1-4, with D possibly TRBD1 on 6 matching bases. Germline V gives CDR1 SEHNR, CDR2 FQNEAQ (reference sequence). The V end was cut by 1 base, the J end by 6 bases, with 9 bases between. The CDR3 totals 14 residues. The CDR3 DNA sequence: TGTGCCAGCAGCTTAGGGGGGCCGGATGAAAAACTGTTTTTT. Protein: CASSLGGPDEKLFF.

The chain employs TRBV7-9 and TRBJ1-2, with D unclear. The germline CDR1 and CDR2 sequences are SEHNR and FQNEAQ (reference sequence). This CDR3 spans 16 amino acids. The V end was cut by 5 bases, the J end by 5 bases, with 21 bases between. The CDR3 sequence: CASSPPRRVAAYGYTF. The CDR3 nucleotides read TGTGCCAGCAGCCCACCCAGGAGGGTAGCTGCTTATGGCTACACCTTC.

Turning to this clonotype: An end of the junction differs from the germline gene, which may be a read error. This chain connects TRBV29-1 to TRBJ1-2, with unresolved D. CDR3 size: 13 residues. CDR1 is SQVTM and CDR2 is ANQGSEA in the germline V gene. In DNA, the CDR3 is TGCAGCCTTGAATGGGAGATGTCTTCTGGCTACACCTTC. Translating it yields CSLEWEMSSGYTF.